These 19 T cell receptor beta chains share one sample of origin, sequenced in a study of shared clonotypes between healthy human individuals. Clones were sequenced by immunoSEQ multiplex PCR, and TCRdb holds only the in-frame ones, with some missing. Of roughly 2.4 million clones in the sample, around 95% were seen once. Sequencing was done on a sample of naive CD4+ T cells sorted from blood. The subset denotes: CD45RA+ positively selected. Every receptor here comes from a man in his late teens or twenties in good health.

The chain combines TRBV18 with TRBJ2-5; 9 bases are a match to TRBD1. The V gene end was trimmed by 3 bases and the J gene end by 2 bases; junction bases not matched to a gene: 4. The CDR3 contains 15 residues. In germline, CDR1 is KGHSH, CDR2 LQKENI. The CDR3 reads CASSPGTGLQETQYF. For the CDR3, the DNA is TGTGCCAGCTCACCCGGGACAGGGCTGCAAGAGACCCAGTACTTC.

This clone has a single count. CDR3 residues: CASSPISGSPSYNEQFF. The CDR3 coding sequence is TGTGCCAGCTCACCGATCAGCGGGAGTCCCTCCTACAATGAGCAGTTCTTC. The chain is built from TRBV18 and TRBJ2-1; TRBD2 aligns across 8 bases. V gave up 3 bases and J gave up 0 bases; unmatched junction bases: 7. The CDR3 contains 17 residues. The germline V gene encodes CDR1 KGHSH and CDR2 LQKENI. Full variable domain (outside the CDR3, taken from reference TRBV18 and TRBJ2-1): NAGVMQNPRHLVRRRGQEARLRCSPMKGHSHVYWYRQLPEEGLKFMVYLQKENIIDESGMPKERFSAEFPKEGPSILRIQQVVRGDSAAYFCASSPISGSPSYNEQFFGPGTRLTVL.

The CDR3 DNA is TGTGCCAGCAGCTTGGATCCCACTAGCGGGAGAGTTGAGCAGTTCTTC. The encoded protein is CASSLDPTSGRVEQFF. V is TRBV5-8 and J is TRBJ2-1, with 11 nucleotides matching TRBD2. V lost 0 bases and J lost 9; bases outside the gene matches: 8. CDR3 size: 16 residues. Looked up from germline, CDR1 is SGHTS and CDR2 is YDEGEE.

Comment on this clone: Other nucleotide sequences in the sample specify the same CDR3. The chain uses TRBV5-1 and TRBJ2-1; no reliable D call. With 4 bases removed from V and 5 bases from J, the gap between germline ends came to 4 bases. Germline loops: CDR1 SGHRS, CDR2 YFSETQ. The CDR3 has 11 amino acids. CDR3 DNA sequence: TGCGCCAGCAGCAGAAACAATGAGCAGTTCTTC. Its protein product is CASSRNNEQFF. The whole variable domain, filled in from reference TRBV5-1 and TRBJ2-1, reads KAGVTQTPRYLIKTRGQQVTLSCSPISGHRSVSWYQQTPGQGLQFLFEYFSETQRNKGNFPGRFSGRQFSNSRSEMNVSTLELGDSALYLCASSRNNEQFFGPGTRLTVL.

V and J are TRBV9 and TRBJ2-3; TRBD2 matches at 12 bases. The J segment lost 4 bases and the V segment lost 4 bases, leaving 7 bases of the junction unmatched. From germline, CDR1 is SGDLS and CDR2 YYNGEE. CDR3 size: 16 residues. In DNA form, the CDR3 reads TGTGCCAGCAGCCCCCGATCTAGCGGGGGGGCAGATACGCAGTATTTT. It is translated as CASSPRSSGGADTQYF.

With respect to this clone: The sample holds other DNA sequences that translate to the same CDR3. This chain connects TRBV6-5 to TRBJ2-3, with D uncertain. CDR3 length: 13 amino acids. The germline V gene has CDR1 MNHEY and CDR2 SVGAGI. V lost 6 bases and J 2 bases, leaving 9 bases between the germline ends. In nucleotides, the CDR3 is TGTGCCAGCAGCCGAGATTACACAGATACGCAGTATTTT. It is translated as CASSRDYTDTQYF.

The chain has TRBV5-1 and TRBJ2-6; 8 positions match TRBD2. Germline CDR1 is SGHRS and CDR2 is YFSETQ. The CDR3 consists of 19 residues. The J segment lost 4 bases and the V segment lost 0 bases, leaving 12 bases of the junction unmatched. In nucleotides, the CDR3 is TGCGCCAGCAGCTTGGGGCCCGGGACTAGTTCTAGCGGGGCCAACGTCCTGACTTTC. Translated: CASSLGPGTSSSGANVLTF.

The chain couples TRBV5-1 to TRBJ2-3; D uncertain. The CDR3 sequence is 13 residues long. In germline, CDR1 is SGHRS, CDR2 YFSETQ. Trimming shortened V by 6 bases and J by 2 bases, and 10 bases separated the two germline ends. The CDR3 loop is CASKVDATDTQYF. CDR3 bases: TGCGCCAGCAAGGTCGACGCCACAGATACGCAGTATTTT.

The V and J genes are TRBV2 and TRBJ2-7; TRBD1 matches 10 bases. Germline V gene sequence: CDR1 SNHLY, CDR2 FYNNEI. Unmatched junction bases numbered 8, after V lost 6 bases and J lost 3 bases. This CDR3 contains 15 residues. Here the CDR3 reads CASRGTGAGSYEQYF. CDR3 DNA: TGTGCCAGCAGGGGGACAGGGGCGGGAAGCTACGAGCAGTACTTC.

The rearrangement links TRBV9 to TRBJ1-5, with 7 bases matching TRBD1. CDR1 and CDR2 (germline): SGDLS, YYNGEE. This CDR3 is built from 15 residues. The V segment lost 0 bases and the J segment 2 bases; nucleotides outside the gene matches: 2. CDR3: CASSVEGAGNQPQHF. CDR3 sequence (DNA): TGTGCCAGCAGCGTAGAGGGGGCGGGCAATCAGCCCCAGCATTTT.

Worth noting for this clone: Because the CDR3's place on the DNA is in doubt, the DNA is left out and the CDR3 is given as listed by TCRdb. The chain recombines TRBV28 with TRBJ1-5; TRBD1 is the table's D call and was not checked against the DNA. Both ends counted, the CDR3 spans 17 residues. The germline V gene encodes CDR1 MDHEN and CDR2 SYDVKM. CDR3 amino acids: CASSSSAGRYSNQPQHF.

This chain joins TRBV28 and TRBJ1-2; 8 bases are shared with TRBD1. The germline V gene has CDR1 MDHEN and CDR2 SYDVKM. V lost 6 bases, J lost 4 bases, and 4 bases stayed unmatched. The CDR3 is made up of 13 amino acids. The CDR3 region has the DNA TGTGCCAGCAGGTCAGGGGGCATCTATGGCTACACCTTC. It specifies CASRSGGIYGYTF.

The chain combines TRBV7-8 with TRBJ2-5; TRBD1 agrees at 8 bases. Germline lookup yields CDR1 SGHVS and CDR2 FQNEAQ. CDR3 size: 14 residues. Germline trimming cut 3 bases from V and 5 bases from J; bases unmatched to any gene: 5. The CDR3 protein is CASSFQGQVETQYF. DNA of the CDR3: TGTGCCAGCAGCTTCCAGGGACAGGTTGAGACCCAGTACTTC.

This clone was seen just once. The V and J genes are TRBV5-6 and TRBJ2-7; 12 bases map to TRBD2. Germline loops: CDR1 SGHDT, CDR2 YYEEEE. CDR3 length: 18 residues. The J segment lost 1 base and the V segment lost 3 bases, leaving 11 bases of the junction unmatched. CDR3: CASSSRLAGALRSYEQYF. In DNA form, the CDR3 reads TGTGCCAGCAGCTCAAGACTAGCGGGAGCCCTGCGTTCCTACGAGCAGTACTTC.

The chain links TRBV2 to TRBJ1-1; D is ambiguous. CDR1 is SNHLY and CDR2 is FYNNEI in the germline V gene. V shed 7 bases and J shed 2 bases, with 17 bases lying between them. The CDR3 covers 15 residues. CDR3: CASKAGRERNTEAFF. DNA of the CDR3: TGTGCCAGCAAAGCGGGTCGGGAGAGAAACACTGAAGCTTTCTTT.

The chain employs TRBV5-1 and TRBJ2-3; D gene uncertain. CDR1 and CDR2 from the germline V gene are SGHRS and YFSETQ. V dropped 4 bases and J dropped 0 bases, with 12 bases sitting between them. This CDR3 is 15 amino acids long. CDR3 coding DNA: TGCGCCAGCAGCCTCGAGGCAGATAGCACAGATACGCAGTATTTT. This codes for CASSLEADSTDTQYF.

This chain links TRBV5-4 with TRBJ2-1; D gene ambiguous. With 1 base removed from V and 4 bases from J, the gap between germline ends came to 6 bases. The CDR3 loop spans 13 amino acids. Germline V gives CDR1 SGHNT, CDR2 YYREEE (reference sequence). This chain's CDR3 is CASSLITYNEQFF. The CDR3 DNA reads TGTGCCAGCAGCTTGATCACTTACAATGAGCAGTTCTTC.

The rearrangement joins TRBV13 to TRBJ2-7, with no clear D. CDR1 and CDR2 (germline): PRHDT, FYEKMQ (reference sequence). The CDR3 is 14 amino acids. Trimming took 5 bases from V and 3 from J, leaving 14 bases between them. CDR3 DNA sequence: TGTGCCAGCAGCCGGACGGGCCCCCTCTACGAGCAGTACTTC. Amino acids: CASSRTGPLYEQYF.

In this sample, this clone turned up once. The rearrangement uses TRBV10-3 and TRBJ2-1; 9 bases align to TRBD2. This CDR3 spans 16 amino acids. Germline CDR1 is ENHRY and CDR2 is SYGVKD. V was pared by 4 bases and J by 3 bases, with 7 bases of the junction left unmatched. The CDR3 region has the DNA TGTGCCATCAGTGTAGGCGCGGGAGGGGTCTACAATGAGCAGTTCTTC. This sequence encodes CAISVGAGGVYNEQFF.